This TCR beta chain was sequenced for a study of kidney transplant recipient with SARS-CoV-2 infection (dated by TCRdb to 2020 to 2022). Sequencing took place on an Illumina MiSeq. Profiling of the peripheral T cell repertoire was carried out for human TCRbeta genes. Per the original workflow: Beta-binomial modelling was applied to test for differential clonotype abundance so that variability over time was accounted for. Expanded clonotypes were checked against the ImmuneCODE reference database of SARS-CoV-2-associated TCRs and mapped to regions of the viral genome. Further repertoire analyses covered TRBV gene usage, CDR3 length, CDR3 amino acid overlap between time points, clonotype abundance distributions and Jaccard similarity. The raw public data were reprocessed by TCRdb itself: fastp quality trimming at Q25, MiXCR clonotype calling, in-frame beta chains only. Every CDR3 protein is listed once, alongside the most common genes and DNA of its rows. The V and J calls and clone size come from TCRdb's table, not from the authors' own analysis. The sample table contains 200,000 to 300,000 distinct CDR3 sequences; only one count was recorded for 29% of them. The ten largest make up 6% to 8.5% of the sample.

This specimen's time point label, per the study, means: pre-pandemic baseline sample and day 111 after first positive SARS-CoV-2 test. Regarding this clonotype: Its antigen is currently not known. Base qualities were left out, and no much larger clone turns up one base away.

Taken from cysteine to phenylalanine, the CDR3 has 13 residues. The retained sequence is limited to the CDR3, 39 bases, with the frame set at the first base. Based on the germline V gene (reference sequence), the CDR1 and CDR2 sequences are SGHAT and FQDESV. Relative to germline, V is missing 6 bases and J is missing 8 bases, with 3 bases of the junction outside any gene match. Here the chain combines TRBV11-1 and TRBJ2-1, with TRBD2 identical over 11 junction bases. Sequences were derived from a blood sample, sampled at baseline and on day 111 from a kidney transplant recipient. This receptor was identified in a male patient aged 25 to 39 who had COVID-19 and was a kidney transplant recipient. Following a transplant, some T cells may be graft donor cells, not patient cells. CDR3 loop: CASRLAGGYEQFF. The sequence in DNA is TGTGCCAGCAGGCTAGCGGGAGGATATGAGCAGTTCTTC.